This is a list of T cell receptor beta chains from one sample in a study of post-analysis software for immune sequencing data. TCRdb called the PCR reads again in MiXCR, with one record for every CDR3 protein. This table has roughly 670,000 distinct CDR3 sequences, 55% to 60% appearing once. The sequenced sample was blood. All receptors come from a girl aged 2 to 9 with multiple sclerosis. The CDR3 runs from the conserved cysteine through the conserved F or W. Fields, in order: clone size, D gene, J gene, CDR3 length, V gene, CDR3 protein, CDR3 DNA. D genes are given only for firm matches. Rows give clone size only sometimes, using once, few, many, or a class for an expanded clone.

NA | NA | TRBJ2-4 | 14 | TRBV19 | CASSTVRNRDIQYF | TGTGCCAGTAGTACGGTCCGTAACAGAGACATTCAGTACTTC
many | NA | TRBJ2-5 | 12 | TRBV7-2 | CASSLGRETQYF | TGTGCCAGCAGCTTAGGGCGGGAGACCCAGTACTTC
NA | NA | TRBJ2-1 | 12 | TRBV12-3/TRBV12-4 | CASSRLRKEQFF | TGTGCCAGCAGTCGACTTCGCAAAGAGCAGTTCTTC
NA | TRBD2 | TRBJ2-3 | 14 | TRBV10-3 | CAISESGDYRTQYF | TGTGCCATCAGTGAGTCGGGGGACTACCGTACGCAGTATTTT
NA | NA | TRBJ1-4 | 14 | TRBV7-8 | CASSLRRSDEKLFF | TGTGCCAGCAGCCTGAGGAGATCGGATGAAAAACTGTTTTTT
NA | NA | TRBJ1-2 | 14 | TRBV29-1 | CSVEGFGDSYGYTF | TGCAGCGTTGAGGGGTTCGGCGACTCCTATGGCTACACCTTC
NA | NA | TRBJ2-3 | 13 | TRBV4-1 | CASSPPGPDTQYF | TGCGCCAGCAGCCCGCCCGGGCCAGATACGCAGTATTTT
few | TRBD2 | TRBJ2-7 | 14 | TRBV4-2 | CASSPRLATNEQYF | TGTGCCAGCAGCCCAAGACTAGCGACCAACGAGCAGTACTTC
NA | NA | TRBJ2-5 | 13 | TRBV20-1 | CSARAPSVRSQYF | TGCAGTGCTAGGGCCCCGTCTGTTAGGTCCCAGTACTTC
few | NA | TRBJ2-3 | 13 | TRBV13 | CASSLGVERTQYF | TGTGCCAGCAGCTTAGGAGTAGAGAGAACGCAGTATTTT
NA | NA | TRBJ2-1 | 15 | TRBV10-2 | CASSEREGGWNEQFF | TGCGCCAGCAGTGAGCGCGAGGGGGGGTGGAATGAGCAGTTCTTC
few | NA | TRBJ2-7 | 15 | TRBV29-1 | CSVGWGASWNYEQYF | TGCAGCGTTGGTTGGGGGGCCAGCTGGAACTACGAGCAGTACTTC
NA | NA | TRBJ2-1 | 16 | TRBV2 | CASRGVLQGGNNEQFF | TGTGCCAGCAGGGGAGTCCTACAGGGTGGCAACAATGAGCAGTTCTTC
NA | NA | TRBJ2-7 | 9 | TRBV6-4 | CASSAEQYF | TGTGCCAGCAGTGCCGAGCAGTACTTC
NA | NA | TRBJ2-1 | 15 | TRBV10-3 | CAISEPGLGTEEQFF | TGTGCCATCAGTGAACCGGGACTAGGGACAGAGGAGCAGTTCTTC
NA | TRBD2 | TRBJ2-3 | 16 | TRBV7-3 | CASSFRAGLSPDTQYF | TGTGCCAGCAGCTTTAGAGCGGGGCTGTCTCCCGATACGCAGTATTTT
NA | TRBD1 | TRBJ1-2 | 14 | TRBV20-1 | CSAAGQGANYGYTF | TGCAGTGCTGCGGGACAGGGGGCGAACTATGGCTACACCTTC
NA | TRBD1 | TRBJ2-5 | 14 | TRBV7-2 | CASSLSLPGGTQYF | TGTGCCAGCAGCTTAAGCCTACCAGGGGGGACCCAGTACTTC
few | NA | TRBJ2-3 | 13 | TRBV6-5 | CASSWQSTDTQYF | TGTGCCAGCAGTTGGCAAAGCACAGATACGCAGTATTTT
NA | NA | TRBJ2-5 | 13 | TRBV20-1 | CSASKRRKETQYF | TGCAGTGCCAGTAAACGGCGAAAAGAGACCCAGTACTTC
NA | TRBD1 | TRBJ1-1 | 20 | TRBV7-2 | CASSLFPTGQGGPRGTEAFF | TGTGCCAGCAGCTTATTTCCCACAGGACAGGGGGGCCCCCGGGGCACTGAAGCTTTCTTT
NA | TRBD1 | TRBJ2-3 | 17 | TRBV5-1 | CASSPYPGQGSTDTQYF | TGCGCCAGCAGCCCTTACCCGGGACAGGGGAGCACAGATACGCAGTATTTT
NA | TRBD1 | TRBJ2-5 | 12 | TRBV11-2 | CASSSAGQDQYF | TGTGCCAGCAGCTCCGCGGGACAGGACCAGTACTTC
NA | NA | TRBJ1-1 | 12 | TRBV29-1 | CSGTRGGTEAFF | TGCAGCGGGACCAGGGGTGGCACTGAAGCTTTCTTT
NA | NA | TRBJ1-5 | 17 | TRBV4-1 | CASSQESGLVEDQPQHF | TGCGCCAGCAGCCAAGAATCAGGGCTTGTAGAGGATCAGCCCCAGCATTTT
NA | NA | TRBJ2-3 | 13 | TRBV18 | CASSPAGRDTQYF | TGTGCCAGCTCACCAGCAGGAAGGGATACGCAGTATTTT
NA | TRBD2 | TRBJ2-5 | 17 | TRBV9 | CASSPGVSSGGKETQYF | TGTGCCAGCAGCCCAGGAGTTTCTAGCGGGGGGAAAGAGACCCAGTACTTC
NA | NA | TRBJ1-6 | 14 | TRBV20-1 | CSATRAFGYSPLHF | TGCAGTGCTACTAGGGCGTTCGGGTATTCACCCCTCCACTTT